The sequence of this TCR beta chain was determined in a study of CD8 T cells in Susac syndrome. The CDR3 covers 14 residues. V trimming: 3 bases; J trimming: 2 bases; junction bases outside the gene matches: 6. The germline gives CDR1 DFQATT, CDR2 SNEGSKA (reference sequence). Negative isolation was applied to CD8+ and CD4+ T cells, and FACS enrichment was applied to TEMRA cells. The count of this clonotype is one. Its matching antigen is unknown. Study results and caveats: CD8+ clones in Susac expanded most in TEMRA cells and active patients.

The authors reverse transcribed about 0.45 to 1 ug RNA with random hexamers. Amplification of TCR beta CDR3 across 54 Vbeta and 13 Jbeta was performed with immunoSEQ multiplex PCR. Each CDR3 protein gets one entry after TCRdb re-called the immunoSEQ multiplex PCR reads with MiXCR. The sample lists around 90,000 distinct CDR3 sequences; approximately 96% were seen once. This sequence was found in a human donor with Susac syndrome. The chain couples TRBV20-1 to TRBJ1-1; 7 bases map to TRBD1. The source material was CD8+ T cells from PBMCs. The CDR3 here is CSASRPGGNTEAFF. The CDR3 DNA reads TGCAGTGCTAGCCGGCCAGGGGGTAACACTGAAGCTTTCTTT.